Listed below are T cell receptor beta chains from one sample, sequenced in a study of early T cells in non-severe SARS-CoV-2 infection. TCRdb called the 5' RACE reads again in MiXCR, with one record for every CDR3 protein. Of just under 65,000 distinct CDR3 sequences listed, about an eighth are singletons. Sequencing was carried out using whole blood. The receptor set was obtained from an adult who was a healthcare worker with PCR-confirmed SARS-CoV-2 infection or an uninfected control (not recorded which). Each CDR3 is given with its conserved first and last residue. The order of the fields is J gene, V gene, CDR3 protein.

J gene: TRBJ1-2; V gene: TRBV7-8; CDR3 protein: CASSLDGLGGGYTF
J gene: TRBJ2-5; V gene: TRBV5-5; CDR3 protein: CASSSLRAETQYF
J gene: TRBJ1-3; V gene: TRBV5-5; CDR3 protein: CASSLEPSGPIYF
J gene: TRBJ1-2; V gene: TRBV5-1; CDR3 protein: CASSLAAESPSNYGYTF
J gene: TRBJ2-2; V gene: TRBV9; CDR3 protein: CASSLNTGELFF
J gene: TRBJ2-1; V gene: TRBV20-1; CDR3 protein: CSAHWDKRGSYNEQFF
J gene: TRBJ2-5; V gene: TRBV7-6; CDR3 protein: CASSLIPGQGGTQYF
J gene: TRBJ1-2; V gene: TRBV14; CDR3 protein: CASSQEGGSNYGYTF
J gene: TRBJ1-1; V gene: TRBV5-1; CDR3 protein: CASRLVLNTEAFF
J gene: TRBJ1-2; V gene: TRBV19; CDR3 protein: CASSNRANYGYTF
J gene: TRBJ2-5; V gene: TRBV2; CDR3 protein: CASSGASGAETQYF
J gene: TRBJ1-3; V gene: TRBV11-2; CDR3 protein: CASSPRQGGGNTIYF
J gene: TRBJ2-3; V gene: TRBV3-1; CDR3 protein: CASSPGTTNTQYF
J gene: TRBJ2-5; V gene: TRBV7-2; CDR3 protein: CASSGRDRRETQYF
J gene: TRBJ2-3; V gene: TRBV6-2/TRBV6-3; CDR3 protein: CASARGAPSTDTQYF
J gene: TRBJ1-2; V gene: TRBV19; CDR3 protein: CASSPTGTGGFGYGYTF
J gene: TRBJ2-7; V gene: TRBV6-5; CDR3 protein: CASTGAGAYEQYF
J gene: TRBJ2-1; V gene: TRBV3-1; CDR3 protein: CASSQEWGLEQFF
J gene: TRBJ2-3; V gene: TRBV10-3; CDR3 protein: CAISLAGGPGVPDTQYF
J gene: TRBJ2-2; V gene: TRBV20-1; CDR3 protein: CSAPTPTSRNTGELFF
J gene: TRBJ2-7; V gene: TRBV7-9; CDR3 protein: CASSLVRGEQYF
J gene: TRBJ2-5; V gene: TRBV5-4; CDR3 protein: CASSWASGERETQYF
J gene: TRBJ2-5; V gene: TRBV5-1; CDR3 protein: CASSPPLEIGTQYF
J gene: TRBJ1-3; V gene: TRBV4-2; CDR3 protein: CASSQERRQGTGNTIYF
J gene: TRBJ2-2; V gene: TRBV20-1; CDR3 protein: CSALRTGGTGELFF
J gene: TRBJ2-3; V gene: TRBV5-5; CDR3 protein: CASSLYSGIADTQYF
J gene: TRBJ2-1; V gene: TRBV11-3; CDR3 protein: CASSYSGVHNEQFF
J gene: TRBJ1-2; V gene: TRBV3-1; CDR3 protein: CASSRSRDPLVAGYTF
J gene: TRBJ1-3; V gene: TRBV2; CDR3 protein: CASSRQDSSFSSGNTIYF
J gene: TRBJ2-5; V gene: TRBV7-6; CDR3 protein: CASRPLAGGGETQYF
J gene: TRBJ2-1; V gene: TRBV11-2; CDR3 protein: CASSQLYHEQFF
J gene: TRBJ2-7; V gene: TRBV10-3; CDR3 protein: CATVGLSSYEQYF
J gene: TRBJ2-1; V gene: TRBV2; CDR3 protein: CASTWQGLDEQFF
J gene: TRBJ1-4; V gene: TRBV29-1; CDR3 protein: CSVMDSTDEKLFF
J gene: TRBJ1-3; V gene: TRBV20-1; CDR3 protein: CSASGILGTIYF
J gene: TRBJ2-7; V gene: TRBV7-6; CDR3 protein: CASSLVHSYEQYF
J gene: TRBJ2-3; V gene: TRBV11-2; CDR3 protein: CASSPPWGASTDTQYF
J gene: TRBJ1-5; V gene: TRBV7-9; CDR3 protein: CASSFGAGAGEQPQHF
J gene: TRBJ1-6; V gene: TRBV7-2; CDR3 protein: CASSSDWTAQNSPLHF
J gene: TRBJ2-5; V gene: TRBV9; CDR3 protein: CASSPRYSQETQYF
J gene: TRBJ1-1; V gene: TRBV10-3; CDR3 protein: CAISVQANTEAFF
J gene: TRBJ2-2; V gene: TRBV5-4; CDR3 protein: CASSWDAGELFF
J gene: TRBJ2-7; V gene: TRBV7-2; CDR3 protein: CASSRLAGAGEQYF
J gene: TRBJ1-5; V gene: TRBV19; CDR3 protein: CASTSPPGGDNQPQHF
J gene: TRBJ1-6; V gene: TRBV12-3/TRBV12-4; CDR3 protein: CASSGPVSTYNSPLHF
J gene: TRBJ2-7; V gene: TRBV29-1; CDR3 protein: CSVEGVQGQGLYEQYF
J gene: TRBJ2-1; V gene: TRBV7-2; CDR3 protein: CASSLAVVNGDEQFF
J gene: TRBJ2-7; V gene: TRBV5-6; CDR3 protein: CVSSLGWGTYEQYF
J gene: TRBJ2-7; V gene: TRBV7-9; CDR3 protein: CASSLLQSPYEQYF
J gene: TRBJ2-1; V gene: TRBV7-6; CDR3 protein: CASSQRGGHNEQFF
J gene: TRBJ2-6; V gene: TRBV7-8; CDR3 protein: CASSLAGGANVLTF